This T cell receptor beta chain was profiled in a study of T-cell memory formation after mild COVID-19. General study results and limits: Several responding clones turned up in pre-infection memory, indicating that cross-reactive memory may have taken part.

To note about this clonotype: Its target is unknown.

5'RACE with constant-segment primers built TCRalpha and TCRbeta cDNA libraries with UMIs. MiXCR was run by TCRdb on the 5' RACE reads, yielding one entry per CDR3 protein. The sample carries a few hundred thousand distinct CDR3 sequences, about 16% recorded once. The CDR3 spans 17 residues. V dropped 0 bases and J dropped 5; count of bases not matched to a gene: 10. CDR1 SGHNT and CDR2 YYREEE come from the germline V gene (reference sequence). The sequence came from a man aged 18 to 30 who had mild COVID-19 (a few samples of this study predate the infection). Cell type and time point are not known. The sequenced material came from PBMCs or a T cell subset sorted from them (not recorded which). The chain is built from TRBV5-4 and TRBJ2-1; the match to TRBD2 covers 8 bases. The chain's CDR3 is CASSLVIRRGANNEQFF. As DNA, the CDR3 is TGTGCCAGCAGCTTGGTTATTCGGCGGGGGGCCAACAATGAGCAGTTCTTC. Using reference TRBV5-4 and TRBJ2-1 for the parts outside the CDR3, the full variable domain is ETGVTQSPTHLIKTRGQQVTLRCSSQSGHNTVSWYQQALGQGPQFIFQYYREEENGRGNFPPRFSGLQFPNYSSELNVNALELDDSALYLCASSLVIRRGANNEQFFGPGTRLTVL.